These 5 T cell receptor beta chains share one sample of origin, sequenced in a study of control samples from healthy donors and cancer patients. TCRdb keeps only in-frame clones here, not all; method: immunoSEQ multiplex PCR. Of 100,000 to 120,000 clones in the sample, 80% to 90% were seen once. The sequenced sample consisted of blood. The receptors were gathered from a woman between 50 and 59 years old in good health.

This chain links TRBV18 with TRBJ2-7; D might be TRBD1 or TRBD2, each matching 5 bases. The CDR3 spans 13 residues. CDR1 is KGHSH and CDR2 is LQKENI in the germline V gene. V was clipped by 5 bases and J by 2 bases, with 10 bases between them. The CDR3 region is CASSRDVAYEQYF. In nucleotides, the CDR3 is TGTGCCAGCTCAAGGGACGTAGCCTACGAGCAGTACTTC.

The chain recombines TRBV19 with TRBJ1-1, with TRBD1 as a possible D gene (5 bases). Germline V gene data show CDR1 as LNHDA and CDR2 as SQIVND (reference sequence). The CDR3 extends over 14 amino acids. V shed 5 bases and J shed 0 bases, with 10 bases lying between them. The CDR3: CASSARAMNTEAFF. In DNA, the CDR3 is TGTGCCAGTAGTGCCAGGGCAATGAACACTGAAGCTTTCTTT. Full variable domain (missing parts from reference TRBV19 and TRBJ1-1): DGGITQSPKYLFRKEGQNVTLSCEQNLNHDAMYWYRQDPGQGLRLIYYSQIVNDFQKGDIAEGYSVSREKKESFPLTVTSAQKNPTAFYLCASSARAMNTEAFFGQGTRLTVV.

The chain is built from TRBV3-1 (or the pseudogene TRBV3-2) and TRBJ2-1; D remains unclear. Trimming removed 7 bases at V and 3 bases at J, with 16 bases between. Per the germline V gene, CDR1 is LGHDT and CDR2 is YNNKEL (reference sequence). CDR3 length: 15 residues. CDR3 DNA: TGTGCCAGCACCGGCTTAGGTGGTGGCTACAATGAGCAGTTCTTC. Translating it yields CASTGLGGGYNEQFF.

This chain joins TRBV4-1 and TRBJ1-1; 7 bases map to TRBD1. V was clipped by 5 bases and J by 1 base; unmatched bases: 10. The CDR3 totals 16 residues. Germline CDR1 reads MGHRA; CDR2 reads YSYEKL. The CDR3 DNA reads TGCGCCAGCAGCGCCCGAGGGGGCGTATCGAACACTGAAGCTTTCTTT. Its protein is CASSARGGVSNTEAFF.

The V gene is TRBV21-1, the J gene TRBJ2-7; TRBD1 reflects the table's D call only, with no check against the DNA. TRBV21-1 is assigned pseudogene status. The CDR3 consists of 15 residues. CDR3 bases: TGTGCCAGCAGCAAAGTCACAGAGAGAGAGTACGAGCAGTACTTC. Translated: CASSKVTEREYEQYF.